Listed below are T cell receptor beta chains from one sample, sequenced in a study of cytomegalovirus exposure and HLA in healthy donors. Clones were read by immunoSEQ multiplex PCR, and TCRdb kept only the in-frame ones, dropping some. Found here are 40,000 or so clones, about nine tenths of them singletons; the top ten hold roughly 8%. The sample consisted of PBMCs. These receptors all stem from a woman in her thirties or forties in good health and CMV-seropositive. Both conserved end residues are part of each CDR3. Each record gives: clone size, V gene, J gene, D gene, CDR3 DNA, CDR3 protein. D genes are given only for firm matches. A clone size is listed for some rows: how often the clone was seen (once, few, many), or a class if it is expanded.

clone_size: -; v_call: TRBV30; j_call: TRBJ2-2; d_call: -; cdr3_nt: TGTGCTGAAAAGCGGAAGAACACCGGGGAGCTGTTTTTT; cdr3_aa: CAEKRKNTGELFF
clone_size: once; v_call: TRBV5-6; j_call: TRBJ2-5; d_call: -; cdr3_nt: TGTGCCAGCAGCTTCGGTAGCGGATTAAAAGAGACCCAGTACTTC; cdr3_aa: CASSFGSGLKETQYF
clone_size: -; v_call: TRBV19; j_call: TRBJ2-1; d_call: TRBD2; cdr3_nt: TGTGCCAGTAGTACACTAGCGGGAGGATACAATGAGCAGTTCTTC; cdr3_aa: CASSTLAGGYNEQFF
clone_size: -; v_call: TRBV19; j_call: TRBJ2-3; d_call: -; cdr3_nt: TGTGCCAGTGGCAGGGGCGGTTTGGATACGCAGTATTTT; cdr3_aa: CASGRGGLDTQYF
clone_size: -; v_call: TRBV2; j_call: TRBJ1-5; d_call: -; cdr3_nt: TGTGCCAGCAGTGAAGGAAACAACGTTAATCAGCCCCAGCATTTT; cdr3_aa: CASSEGNNVNQPQHF
clone_size: -; v_call: TRBV7-2; j_call: TRBJ2-5; d_call: -; cdr3_nt: TGTGCCAGCAGCAGCCTTCCGGGGGGCCCCGACCAAGAGACCCAGTACTTC; cdr3_aa: CASSSLPGGPDQETQYF
clone_size: -; v_call: TRBV6-6; j_call: TRBJ1-3; d_call: -; cdr3_nt: TGTGCCAGCAGTTACACAGACAGGGGAAACACCATATATTTT; cdr3_aa: CASSYTDRGNTIYF
clone_size: -; v_call: TRBV5-1; j_call: TRBJ2-5; d_call: -; cdr3_nt: TGCGCCAGCAGCTTGGTACTGACAGAAAAAGAGACCCAGTACTTC; cdr3_aa: CASSLVLTEKETQYF
clone_size: -; v_call: TRBV6-1; j_call: TRBJ2-3; d_call: TRBD1; cdr3_nt: TGTGCCAGCCGGGACAGAACTAGCACAGATACGCAGTATTTT; cdr3_aa: CASRDRTSTDTQYF
clone_size: -; v_call: TRBV27; j_call: TRBJ1-2; d_call: -; cdr3_nt: TGTGCCAGCAGTTCGCTCAGGGCCTTTGGCTATGGCTACACCTTC; cdr3_aa: CASSSLRAFGYGYTF